The 8 T cell receptor beta chains below all came from one sample that was sequenced in a study of cytomegalovirus exposure and HLA in healthy donors. This PCR relied on a set of 60 Vbeta primers and 13 Jbeta primers. The data were produced by immunoSEQ multiplex PCR, yet TCRdb's version contains in-frame clones alone and is incomplete. The sample has approximately 100,000 clones. Sequenced material: PBMCs. The receptors originated from a man in his forties or fifties in good health and CMV-seronegative.

V usage is TRBV18 and J usage is TRBJ2-5, with unresolved D. TRBJ2-7 explains the end of the DNA better; the J call may be wrong. This CDR3 region has 13 residues. Germline-derived CDR1 and CDR2 are KGHSH and LQKENI. The CDR3 here is CASSPTTSYEQYF. CDR3 in DNA: TGTGCCAGCTCACCAACCACCTCCTACGAGCAGTACTTC.

V gene TRBV12-5 combines with J gene TRBJ1-1; D is unresolved. CDR3 length: 13 amino acids. V lost 3 bases to trimming and J lost 4 bases, with 9 bases between them. In germline, CDR1 is LGHNT, CDR2 FRNRAP. Written as DNA, the CDR3 is TGTGCTAGTGGTTTAGTAGTCGGCACTGAAGCTTTCTTT. Translated: CASGLVVGTEAFF. The entire variable domain, with the rest obtained from reference TRBV12-5 and TRBJ1-1, is as follows: DARVTQTPRHKVTEMGQEVTMRCQPILGHNTVFWYRQTMMQGLELLAYFRNRAPLDDSGMPKDRFSAEMPDATLATLKIQPSEPRDSAVYFCASGLVVGTEAFFGQGTRLTVV.

The chain combines TRBV5-6 with TRBJ2-7, with 13 positions matching TRBD2. This CDR3 is built from 15 residues. Germline V gene data show CDR1 as SGHDT and CDR2 as YYEEEE. Trimming cost V 4 bases and J 2 bases; bases outside gene matches: 3. As DNA, the CDR3 is TGTGCCAGCAGCAAACTAGCGGGAGGGACCTACGAGCAGTACTTC. Translated: CASSKLAGGTYEQYF.

V is TRBV14 and J is TRBJ2-7, with D unresolved. The CDR3 length is 12 residues. The germline V gene encodes CDR1 SGHDN and CDR2 FVKESK. Trimming pared 4 bases from V and 3 bases from J, leaving 7 bases between. The CDR3 sequence is CASSPTFYEQYF. In DNA form, the CDR3 reads TGTGCCAGCAGCCCCACTTTCTACGAGCAGTACTTC. Combining the CDR3 with reference TRBV14 and TRBJ2-7 gives the whole variable domain EAGVTQFPSHSVIEKGQTVTLRCDPISGHDNLYWYRRVMGKEIKFLLHFVKESKQDESGMPNNRFLAERTGGTYSTLKVQPAELEDSGVYFCASSPTFYEQYFGPGTRLTVT.

The chain recombines TRBV11-1 with TRBJ1-2; TRBD1 might be the D (6 bases). In germline, CDR1 is SGHAT, CDR2 FQDESV (reference sequence). V lost 5 bases to trimming and J lost 8 bases, with 15 bases between them. The CDR3 contains 13 residues. The CDR3 bases are TGTGCCAGCAGCAAAGACAGGTTTGGGGGCTACACCTTC. This codes for CASSKDRFGGYTF.

V is TRBV9 and J is TRBJ2-3, with D possibly being TRBD2 (5 bases). The CDR3 contains 14 residues. The V and J ends lost 4 bases and 5 bases respectively, with 14 bases between them. Germline V gene lookup returns CDR1 SGDLS and CDR2 YYNGEE. For the CDR3, the DNA is TGTGCCAGCAGCCCTCGTTGGACTGTAGATACGCAGTATTTT. As protein: CASSPRWTVDTQYF.

The chain combines TRBV5-6 with TRBJ2-5, with 7 bases that match TRBD1. V lost 4 bases to trimming and J lost 3 bases; unmatched junction nucleotides: 6. There are 14 residues in the CDR3. CDR1 and CDR2 (germline): SGHDT, YYEEEE. The CDR3 region has the DNA TGTGCCAGCAGCCATGGGACAGAGAAAGAGACCCAGTACTTC. This encodes CASSHGTEKETQYF.

The chain employs TRBV10-3 and TRBJ1-4, with 10 bases that match TRBD1. Germline loops: CDR1 ENHRY, CDR2 SYGVKD. With 10 bases clipped from V and 5 bases from J, the junction kept 10 bases outside the gene matches. The CDR3 contains 15 residues. The CDR3 loop is CATRRGQGVNEKLFF. Written as DNA, the CDR3 is TGTGCCACCCGACGCGGACAGGGGGTAAATGAAAAACTGTTTTTT.